The entry below describes one T cell receptor beta chain. The sample comes from a study of blood T cell repertoires in COVID-19. As for the study in general: PBMCs, B-cell-depleted T cells, or T cells provided the cDNA or gDNA that made up the material.

In the authors' methods: Reference gene primer amplification yielded estimated nucleated cell counts. Using immunoSEQ multiplex PCR, the repertoire was profiled, and TCRdb retains in-frame clones only, with some absent. V and J calls plus clone size are reproduced from that table; the DNA served to infer D and trimming. Of about 55,000 clones listed, about nine tenths are singletons. V was trimmed by 0 bases and J by 6 bases, leaving 15 bases between them. This CDR3 contains 17 residues. Germline V gene lookup returns CDR1 ENHRY and CDR2 SYGVKD. Material: peripheral blood. The receptor's source is a man aged 60 to 69 with active COVID-19. The chain joins TRBV10-3 to TRBJ1-6, with D maybe TRBD1 (5 bases). The CDR3 nucleotides are TGTGCCATCAGTGAGTCGACGGGGGGTTGGGGTAATTCACCCCTCCACTTT. Translating it yields CAISESTGGWGNSPLHF.